A single sample is the source of the 21 T cell receptor beta chains below, sequenced in a study of T cells in Graves' hyperthyroidism and ophthalmopathy. RNA transcripts yielded amplified TCR beta CDR3 regions. HTBI primers were employed in a first-round RT-PCR of the TCR CDR3. Each CDR3 protein gets one entry after TCRdb re-called the multiplex PCR reads with MiXCR. The table records roughly 700,000 distinct CDR3 sequences, roughly 17% of them present only once. Source material: blood. The origin of the receptors is a man aged 45-65 years with Graves' hyperthyroidism.

This clonotype was detected ten times or more. The V call is TRBV12-3 or TRBV12-4, the J call TRBJ2-2, with 13 bases identical to TRBD2. The CDR3 covers 16 residues. V gave up 5 bases and J gave up 7 bases; unmatched junction bases: 7. The CDR3 DNA is TGTGCCAGCAGTCCCGGACTAGCGGGAGCGAGCGGGGAGCTGTTTTTT. Translation gives CASSPGLAGASGELFF.

This clonotype was seen repeatedly, ten times or more. This chain uses TRBV28 with TRBJ2-3; 13 nucleotides line up with TRBD2. Germline V lookup: CDR1 MDHEN, CDR2 SYDVKM. V lost 9 bases to trimming and J lost 1 base; unmatched junction nucleotides: 1. This CDR3 spans 14 amino acids. CDR3 nucleotide sequence: TGTGCCAGTGGGACTAGCGGGGGCACAGATACGCAGTATTTT. This codes for CASGTSGGTDTQYF.

This clonotype was recorded many times. The gene calls are TRBV28 and TRBJ2-1, with a weak D call TRBD2 (6 bases). V lost 4 bases and J lost 6, with 10 bases in between. Germline CDR1 is MDHEN and CDR2 is SYDVKM. This CDR3 has 13 amino acids. DNA of the CDR3: TGTGCCAGCAGTTCGGGACTGACCAATGAGCAGTTCTTC. Translation gives CASSSGLTNEQFF.

This clonotype has a count of ten or more. The J gene is TRBJ2-1, the V gene TRBV2; 9 bases fit TRBD2. Per germline, CDR1 SNHLY and CDR2 FYNNEI. V was pared by 3 bases and J by 10 bases, with 7 bases of the junction left unmatched. The length of the CDR3 is 14 residues. The CDR3 coding sequence is TGTGCCAGCAGTGATAGCGGGAGAGGAGAGGAGCAGTTCTTC. It codes for CASSDSGRGEEQFF.

At least ten counts were recorded for this clonotype. The chain recombines TRBV7-9 with TRBJ2-3, with TRBD2 matching 9 bases. Looked up from germline, CDR1 is SEHNR and CDR2 is FQNEAQ (reference sequence). V lost 1 base, J lost 0 bases, and 5 bases stayed unmatched. The CDR3 has 17 residues. CDR3 amino acids: CASSLGGLAGSTDTQYF. CDR3 coding DNA: TGTGCCAGCAGCTTAGGCGGCCTAGCGGGGAGCACAGATACGCAGTATTTT.

J is TRBJ1-4 and V is TRBV28; D not certain. This CDR3 is 12 amino acids long. Germline V gene sequence: CDR1 MDHEN, CDR2 SYDVKM. Trimming removed 5 bases from V and 8 bases from J, with 9 bases in between. The CDR3 spells CASSELREKLFF. In nucleotides, the CDR3 is TGTGCCAGCAGTGAGCTGCGGGAAAAACTGTTTTTT.

This clonotype was seen at least ten times. This chain uses TRBV18 with TRBJ1-1, with D hard to call. The V and J ends lost 0 bases and 3 bases respectively, with 17 bases between them. Germline CDR1 KGHSH, CDR2 LQKENI. This CDR3 region has 17 residues. The CDR3 DNA follows: TGTGCCAGCTCACCACCCGTTGGACGGAGGCTCTACACTGAAGCTTTCTTT. Amino acid sequence: CASSPPVGRRLYTEAFF.

This clonotype was observed many times. This rearrangement joins TRBV2 to TRBJ2-7; D gene ambiguous. V was trimmed by 10 bases and J by 4 bases, leaving 11 bases between them. The germline V gene has CDR1 SNHLY and CDR2 FYNNEI. CDR3 length equals 11 residues. The DNA for the CDR3 is TGTGCCACCGGGCTCGAGTACGAGCAGTACTTC. It yields the protein CATGLEYEQYF.

In this sample, this clonotype turned up many times. The chain employs TRBV5-1 and TRBJ2-3, with 8 bases identical to TRBD2. V was clipped by 0 bases and J by 1 base; unmatched bases: 7. The length of the CDR3 is 17 residues. CDR1 is SGHRS and CDR2 is YFSETQ in the germline V gene. The CDR3 loop reads CASSLAGTRGRTDTQYF. As DNA, the CDR3 is TGCGCCAGCAGCTTGGCCGGGACTAGGGGTCGCACAGATACGCAGTATTTT. The complete variable domain, with remaining parts taken from reference TRBV5-1 and TRBJ2-3, reads KAGVTQTPRYLIKTRGQQVTLSCSPISGHRSVSWYQQTPGQGLQFLFEYFSETQRNKGNFPGRFSGRQFSNSRSEMNVSTLELGDSALYLCASSLAGTRGRTDTQYFGPGTRLTVL.

This clonotype was counted a few times. The V and J genes are TRBV29-1 and TRBJ1-2; TRBD1 might be the D (5 bases). Germline lookup yields CDR1 SQVTM and CDR2 ANQGSEA. V lost 5 bases to trimming and J lost 5 bases, with 9 bases between them. CDR3 length equals 11 residues. CDR3 amino acids: CSVSDSYGYTF. The CDR3 DNA reads TGCAGCGTTTCTGACAGTTATGGCTACACCTTC.

This CDR3 reads CASSVKAYNEKLFF. The CDR3 nucleotides are TGTGCCAGCAGTGTCAAGGCTTATAATGAAAAACTGTTTTTT. The chain joins TRBV6-1 to TRBJ1-4; D gene ambiguous. Trimming removed 4 bases from V and 4 bases from J, with 10 bases in between. Germline assignment: CDR1 MNHNS and CDR2 SASEGT. The CDR3 has 14 amino acids.

This clonotype was counted a few times. J is TRBJ2-7 and V is TRBV6-1; 7 bases are shared with TRBD1. The CDR3 is 18 amino acids. CDR1 MNHNS and CDR2 SASEGT come from the germline V gene. Trimming cost V 6 bases and J 1 base; bases outside gene matches: 18. The CDR3: CASRTGVMRGRPSYEQYF. The CDR3 coding sequence is TGTGCCAGCAGAACCGGGGTAATGAGGGGGCGACCGTCCTACGAGCAGTACTTC.

The chain carries TRBV27 and TRBJ2-7, with TRBD1 matching over 8 bases. The J segment lost 4 bases and the V segment lost 5 bases, leaving 7 bases of the junction unmatched. The CDR3 covers 14 residues. Germline V CDR1 and CDR2: MNHEY, SMNVEV (reference sequence). CDR3 sequence (DNA): TGTGCCAGCAGTGATGCAGGGGGCCGTTACGAGCAGTACTTC. Translation: CASSDAGGRYEQYF.

This clonotype was seen many times. V is TRBV19 and J is TRBJ2-2; D gene ambiguous. The CDR3 is 15 residues long. The V and J ends lost 3 bases and 1 base respectively, with 9 bases between them. Germline V gene data show CDR1 as LNHDA and CDR2 as SQIVND (reference sequence). This CDR3 reads CASSIGSMNTGELFF. The DNA of the CDR3 is TGTGCCAGTAGTATTGGCAGCATGAACACCGGGGAGCTGTTTTTT.

V is TRBV6-2 or TRBV6-3 and J is TRBJ2-7; tentative D call: TRBD2 (6 bases). The CDR3 is 13 amino acids. Germline V lookup: CDR1 MNHEY, CDR2 SVGEGT. V was pared by 6 bases and J by 5 bases, with 14 bases between. As DNA, the CDR3 is TGTGCCAGCAGCTACACGGGGGTCGACGAGCAGTACTTC. Translation gives CASSYTGVDEQYF.

The CDR3 sequence is CASRALPERTYEQYF. CDR3 coding DNA: TGTGCCAGCAGGGCCCTCCCCGAGCGAACCTACGAGCAGTACTTC. This rearrangement joins TRBV12-3 or TRBV12-4 to TRBJ2-7; D gene uncertain. This CDR3 has 15 amino acids. V lost 6 bases and J lost 2, with 17 bases in between.

The CDR3 region has the DNA TGTGCCAGCAGATACCGGGACGGTCACGACTCAGGGGCCAACGTCCTGACTTTC. Amino acid sequence: CASRYRDGHDSGANVLTF. The gene calls are TRBV12-3 or TRBV12-4 and TRBJ2-6; D may correspond to TRBD1 or TRBD2 (5 bases each). The CDR3 is 18 residues long. Trimming took off 6 bases at V and 4 bases at J, with 22 bases between the two ends.

This clonotype was observed many times. CDR3: CASSLLGGNEQYF. CDR3 in DNA: TGTGCCAGCAGTTTATTGGGGGGCAACGAGCAGTACTTC. The chain joins TRBV27 to TRBJ2-7; D could derive from TRBD1 or TRBD2 (6 bases each). The CDR3 totals 13 residues. Germline V gene sequence: CDR1 MNHEY, CDR2 SMNVEV (reference sequence). The V end lost 1 base, the J end lost 5 bases, and 9 bases lay between the germline ends.

This clonotype has ten or more counts. One end of the junction is discordant with germline, which a read error may explain. The chain joins TRBV5-1 to TRBJ2-1; TRBD2 agrees at 12 bases. The germline V gene encodes CDR1 SGHRS and CDR2 YFSETQ. The length of the CDR3 is 13 residues. The CDR3: CASSSGLAGEQFF. CDR3 coding DNA: TGTGCCAGCAGTTCCGGACTAGCGGGAGAGCAGTTCTTC.

V usage is TRBV10-3 and J usage is TRBJ2-7; D is possibly TRBD1 or TRBD2 (5 bases each). Germline CDR1 is ENHRY and CDR2 is SYGVKD. Trimming stripped 10 bases from V and 6 bases from J, with 13 bases between. The CDR3 covers 11 residues. DNA of the CDR3: TGTGCCACCTCACCGGGGCGCGAGCAGTACTTC. Translated: CATSPGREQYF.

This clonotype was picked up many times. The rearrangement links TRBV2 to TRBJ2-5; either TRBD1 or TRBD2 may supply D (5 bases each). The CDR3 length is 16 residues. Trimming took off 4 bases at V and 4 bases at J, with 19 bases between the two ends. Germline lookup yields CDR1 SNHLY and CDR2 FYNNEI. For the CDR3, the DNA is TGTGCCAGCAGTGTTTCTCGGGACGAATGGGGAGAGACCCAGTACTTC. Its translation: CASSVSRDEWGETQYF.